Listed below are T cell receptor beta chains from one sample, sequenced in a study of T cell changes during pregnancy in multiple sclerosis. Assay used: immunoSEQ multiplex PCR; TCRdb lists only in-frame clones, some missing. The table has fewer than 60,000 clones, more than 85% seen once. The sample consisted of CD4+ T cells from peripheral blood mononuclear cells, taken after pregnancy. All receptors derive from a female donor with multiple sclerosis, enrolled in a pregnancy study. Both conserved end residues are part of each CDR3. Each record gives: V gene, D gene, clone size, J gene, CDR3 protein, CDR3 DNA. D genes are given only for firm matches. Only part of the rows carry a size: once, few, many, or a class if the clone is expanded.

TRBV28	.	.	TRBJ1-1	CASTDRDWNTEAFF	TGTGCCAGCACCGACCGGGACTGGAACACTGAAGCTTTCTTT
TRBV27	.	.	TRBJ1-2	CASSDRTNYGYTF	TGTGCCAGCTCGGACAGAACTAACTATGGCTACACCTTC
TRBV5-6	TRBD2	.	TRBJ2-1	CASSLWSSGSYNEQFF	TGTGCCAGCAGCTTGTGGTCTAGCGGGAGCTACAATGAGCAGTTCTTC
TRBV19	.	.	TRBJ1-2	CASRITGYYGYTF	TGTGCCAGTAGAATTACAGGGTACTATGGCTACACCTTC
TRBV13	TRBD2	once	TRBJ2-7	CASSLARLAGAQGYEQYF	TGTGCCAGCAGCTTAGCCAGACTAGCGGGAGCGCAGGGATACGAGCAGTACTTC
TRBV11-3	.	once	TRBJ2-1	CASSLERLGTEQFF	TGTGCCAGCAGCTTAGAGAGACTAGGAACTGAGCAGTTCTTC
TRBV19	TRBD1	.	TRBJ1-2	CASSMGTELARGYTF	TGTGCCAGTAGTATGGGGACAGAACTGGCTCGGGGCTACACCTTC
TRBV2	TRBD1	.	TRBJ1-5	CASSDQGGQPQHF	TGTGCCAGCAGTGACCAGGGGGGTCAGCCCCAGCATTTT
TRBV9	TRBD2	few	TRBJ2-5	CASSAQPTRPGLAGQETQYF	TGTGCCAGCAGCGCCCAACCGACGAGACCGGGACTAGCGGGACAAGAGACCCAGTACTTC
TRBV5-1	TRBD1	.	TRBJ1-1	CASSLAGTGHTEAFF	TGCGCCAGCAGCTTGGCCGGGACAGGACACACTGAAGCTTTCTTT
TRBV19	.	.	TRBJ1-1	CASSPGNTEAFF	TGTGCCAGCAGTCCCGGGAACACTGAAGCTTTCTTT
TRBV30	.	once	TRBJ2-7	CAWSLSLKTRDSSYEQYF	TGTGCCTGGAGTTTATCCCTCAAAACGCGGGACAGCTCCTACGAGCAGTACTTC
TRBV10-2	.	.	TRBJ2-1	CASGRDSYNEQFF	TGCGCCAGCGGTCGAGACTCCTACAATGAGCAGTTCTTC
TRBV19	TRBD1	.	TRBJ1-3	CASSTTGTGGGNTIYF	TGTGCCAGTAGTACAACCGGGACAGGGGGCGGAAACACCATATATTTT
TRBV6-5	.	.	TRBJ2-2	CASSYSAIGTTGELFF	TGTGCCAGCAGTTACTCAGCAATTGGTACGACCGGGGAGCTGTTTTTT
TRBV4-2	TRBD1	.	TRBJ2-3	CASSPVTGSSTDTQYF	TGTGCCAGCAGCCCAGTGACAGGGTCTAGCACAGATACGCAGTATTTT
TRBV19	TRBD1	.	TRBJ1-5	CASSLDRGHQPQHF	TGTGCCAGTAGTTTGGACAGGGGGCATCAGCCCCAGCATTTT
TRBV6-1	.	.	TRBJ1-1	CASGYSLNTEAFF	TGTGCCAGCGGGTACAGCCTTAACACTGAAGCTTTCTTT
TRBV7-2	TRBD1	.	TRBJ2-2	CASSSRTGDTGELFF	TGTGCCAGCAGCTCAAGAACAGGGGACACCGGGGAGCTGTTTTTT
TRBV7-2	.	.	TRBJ2-5	CASRTTGLETQYF	TGTGCCAGCAGAACGACGGGACTGGAGACCCAGTACTTC
TRBV4-1	.	once	TRBJ1-2	CASSQADFVNYGYTF	TGCGCCAGCAGCCAAGCAGACTTCGTAAACTATGGCTACACCTTC
TRBV30	.	once	TRBJ1-5	CAWNGGFNQPQHF	TGTGCCTGGAATGGGGGGTTCAATCAGCCCCAGCATTTT
TRBV5-4	.	.	TRBJ1-4	CASSSGATNEKLFF	TGTGCCAGCAGCTCCGGGGCAACTAATGAAAAACTGTTTTTT
TRBV6-5	TRBD1	few	TRBJ1-5	CARLLTGGDQPQHF	TGTGCCAGGTTATTGACAGGGGGCGATCAGCCCCAGCATTTT
TRBV30	.	.	TRBJ2-1	CVLEFRGGDEQFF	TGTGTCCTGGAGTTTAGGGGTGGCGATGAGCAGTTCTTC
TRBV11-2	.	.	TRBJ1-5	CASSLESLRPQHF	TGTGCCAGCAGCTTAGAAAGCCTTCGGCCCCAGCATTTT
TRBV18	.	.	TRBJ1-4	CASSPTGTPGEGEKLFF	TGTGCCAGCTCACCAACCGGGACTCCGGGCGAGGGTGAAAAACTGTTTTTT
TRBV6-1	.	.	TRBJ1-5	CASSEGRGRGRQPQHF	TGTGCCAGCAGTGAAGGGCGGGGACGAGGGCGTCAGCCCCAGCATTTT
TRBV10-1	.	.	TRBJ2-7	CASARGAYYEQYF	TGCGCCAGCGCCAGGGGGGCCTACTACGAGCAGTACTTC
TRBV5-4	.	.	TRBJ1-3	CASSLVGQNTIYF	TGTGCCAGCAGCTTGGTAGGACAAAACACCATATATTTT
TRBV7-6	.	once	TRBJ2-2	CASSLVGVRKNTGELFF	TGTGCCAGCAGCTTAGTCGGGGTGAGGAAGAACACCGGGGAGCTGTTTTTT
TRBV29-1	TRBD1	.	TRBJ1-5	CSVLTGGGQPQHF	TGCAGCGTCCTGACAGGGGGGGGTCAGCCCCAGCATTTT
TRBV27	.	.	TRBJ1-1	CASSPLLQVSRMNTEAFF	TGTGCCAGCAGTCCACTGCTCCAGGTTTCGCGAATGAACACTGAAGCTTTCTTT
TRBV9	TRBD1	.	TRBJ1-1	CASSVGGDRATEAFF	TGTGCCAGCAGCGTAGGGGGGGACAGGGCCACTGAAGCTTTCTTT
TRBV7-8	.	.	TRBJ2-7	CASSPLRTKSYEQYF	TGTGCCAGCAGCCCGTTAAGGACTAAGAGCTACGAGCAGTACTTC
TRBV19	.	.	TRBJ1-3	CASSVGHQNSGNTIYF	TGTGCCAGTAGCGTGGGACACCAAAACTCTGGAAACACCATATATTTT
TRBV2	TRBD1	few	TRBJ2-2	CASSYRDRGGTGELFF	TGTGCCAGCAGTTACCGAGACAGGGGAGGCACCGGGGAGCTGTTTTTT
TRBV29-1	.	.	TRBJ1-2	CSVGEGYTF	TGCAGCGTTGGTGAGGGCTACACCTTC
TRBV9	TRBD2	.	TRBJ2-1	CASSFDPTSGIRNEQFF	TGTGCCAGCAGCTTCGATCCGACTAGCGGGATTAGGAATGAGCAGTTCTTC